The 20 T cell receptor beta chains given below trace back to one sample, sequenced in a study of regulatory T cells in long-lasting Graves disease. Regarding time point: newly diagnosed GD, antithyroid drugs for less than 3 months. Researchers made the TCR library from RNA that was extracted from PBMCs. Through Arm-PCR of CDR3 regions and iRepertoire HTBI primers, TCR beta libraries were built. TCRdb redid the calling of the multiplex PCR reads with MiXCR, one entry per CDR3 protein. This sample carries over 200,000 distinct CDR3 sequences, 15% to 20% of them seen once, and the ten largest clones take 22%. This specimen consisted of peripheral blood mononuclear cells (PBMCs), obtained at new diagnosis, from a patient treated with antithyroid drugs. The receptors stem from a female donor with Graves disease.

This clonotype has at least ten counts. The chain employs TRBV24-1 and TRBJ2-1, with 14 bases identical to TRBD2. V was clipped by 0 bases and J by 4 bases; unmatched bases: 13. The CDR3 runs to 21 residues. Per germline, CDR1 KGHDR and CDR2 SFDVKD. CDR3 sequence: CATSDLPGTSGSSGSYNEQFF. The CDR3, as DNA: TGTGCCACCAGTGATTTGCCGGGGACTAGCGGGAGCTCGGGGTCTTACAATGAGCAGTTCTTC.

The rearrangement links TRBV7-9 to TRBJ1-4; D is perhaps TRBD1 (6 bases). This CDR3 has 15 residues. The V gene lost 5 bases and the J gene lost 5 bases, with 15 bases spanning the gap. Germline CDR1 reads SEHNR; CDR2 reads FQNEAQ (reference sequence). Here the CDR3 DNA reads TGTGCCAGCAGCACCAACAGGGTAGAGAATGAAAAACTGTTTTTT. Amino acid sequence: CASSTNRVENEKLFF.

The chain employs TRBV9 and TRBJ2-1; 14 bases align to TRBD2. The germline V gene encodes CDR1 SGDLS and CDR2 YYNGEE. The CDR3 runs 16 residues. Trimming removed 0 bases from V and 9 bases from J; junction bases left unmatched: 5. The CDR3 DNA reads TGTGCCAGCAGCGTAGAGGGGACTAGCGGGAGACGTGAGCAGTTCTTC. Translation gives CASSVEGTSGRREQFF.

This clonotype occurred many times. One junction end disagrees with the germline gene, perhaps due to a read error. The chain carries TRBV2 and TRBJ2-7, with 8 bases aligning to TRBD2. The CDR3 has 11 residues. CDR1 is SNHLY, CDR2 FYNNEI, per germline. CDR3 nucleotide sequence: TGTGCCAGCAGATCCGGTGCTAGCGGGCCCTTC. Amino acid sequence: CASRSGASGPF.

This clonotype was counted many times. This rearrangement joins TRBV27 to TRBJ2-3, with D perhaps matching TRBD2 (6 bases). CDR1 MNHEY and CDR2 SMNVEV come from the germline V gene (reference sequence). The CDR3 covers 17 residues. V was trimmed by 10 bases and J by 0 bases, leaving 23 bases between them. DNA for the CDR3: TGTGCCACCAGAACCCGGGGGAGACAAGCTAGCACAGATACGCAGTATTTT. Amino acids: CATRTRGRQASTDTQYF.

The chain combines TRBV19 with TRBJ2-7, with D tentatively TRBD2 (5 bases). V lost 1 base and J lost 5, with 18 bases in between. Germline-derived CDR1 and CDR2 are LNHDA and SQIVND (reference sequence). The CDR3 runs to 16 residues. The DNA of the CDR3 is TGTGCCAGTAGTATAGCTTACGGACCGGGGAGCCACGAGCAGTACTTC. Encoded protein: CASSIAYGPGSHEQYF.

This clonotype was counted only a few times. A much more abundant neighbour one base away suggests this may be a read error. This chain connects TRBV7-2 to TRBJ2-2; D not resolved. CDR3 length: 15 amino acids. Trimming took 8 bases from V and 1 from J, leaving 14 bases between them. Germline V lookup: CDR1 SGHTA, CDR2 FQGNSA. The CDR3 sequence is CASGQAPGNTGELFF. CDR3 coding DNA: TGTGCCAGCGGCCAAGCGCCGGGGAACACCGGGGAGCTGTTTTTT.

This CDR3 reads CASSHSAGETQYF. The CDR3 nucleotides read TGTGCCAGCAGCCACTCTGCGGGGGAGACCCAGTACTTC. This chain connects TRBV12-3 or TRBV12-4 to TRBJ2-5; tentatively, D is TRBD2 (6 bases). Trimming cost V 6 bases and J 5 bases, with 13 bases left between them. This CDR3 has 13 amino acids.

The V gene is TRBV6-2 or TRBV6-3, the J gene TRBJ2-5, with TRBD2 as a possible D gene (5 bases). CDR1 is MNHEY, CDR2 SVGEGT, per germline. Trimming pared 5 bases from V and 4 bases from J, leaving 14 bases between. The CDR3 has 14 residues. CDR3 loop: CASSARTEAETQYF. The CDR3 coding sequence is TGTGCCAGCAGTGCTAGGACTGAGGCAGAGACCCAGTACTTC.

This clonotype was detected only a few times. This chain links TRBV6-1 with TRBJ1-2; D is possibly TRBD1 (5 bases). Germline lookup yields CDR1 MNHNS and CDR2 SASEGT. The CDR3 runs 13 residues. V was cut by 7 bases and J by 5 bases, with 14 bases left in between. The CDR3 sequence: CASTGEGGYGYTF. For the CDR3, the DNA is TGTGCCAGCACGGGGGAGGGCGGTTATGGCTACACCTTC.

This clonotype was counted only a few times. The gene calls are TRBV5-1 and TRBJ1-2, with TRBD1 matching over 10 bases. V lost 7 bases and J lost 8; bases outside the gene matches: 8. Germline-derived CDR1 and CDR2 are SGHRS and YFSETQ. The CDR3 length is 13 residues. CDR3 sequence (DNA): TGCGCCAGCCAGGCCGGGACAGGGGACGGCTACACCTTC. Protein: CASQAGTGDGYTF.

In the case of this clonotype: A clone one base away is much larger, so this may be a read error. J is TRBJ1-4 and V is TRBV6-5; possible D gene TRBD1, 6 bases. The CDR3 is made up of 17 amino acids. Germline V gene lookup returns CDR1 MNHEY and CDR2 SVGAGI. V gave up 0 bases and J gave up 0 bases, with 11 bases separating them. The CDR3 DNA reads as TGTGCCAGCAGTTACTCTACAGGGACCGCAACTAATGAAAAACTGTTTTTT. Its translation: CASSYSTGTATNEKLFF.

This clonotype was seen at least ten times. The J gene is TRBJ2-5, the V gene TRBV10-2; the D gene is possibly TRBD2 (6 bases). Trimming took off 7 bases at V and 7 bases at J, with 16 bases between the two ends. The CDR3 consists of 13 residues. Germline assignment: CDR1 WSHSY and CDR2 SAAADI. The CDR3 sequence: CASTLSGDGTQYF. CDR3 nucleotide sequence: TGCGCCAGCACCCTCTCGGGAGACGGGACCCAGTACTTC.

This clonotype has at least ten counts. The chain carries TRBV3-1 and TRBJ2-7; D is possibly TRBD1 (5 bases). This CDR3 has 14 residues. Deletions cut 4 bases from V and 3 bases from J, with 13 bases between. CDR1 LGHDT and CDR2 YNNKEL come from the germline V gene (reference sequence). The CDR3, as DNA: TGTGCCAGCAGCCCCCAGGGTTTATACTACGAGCAGTACTTC. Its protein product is CASSPQGLYYEQYF.

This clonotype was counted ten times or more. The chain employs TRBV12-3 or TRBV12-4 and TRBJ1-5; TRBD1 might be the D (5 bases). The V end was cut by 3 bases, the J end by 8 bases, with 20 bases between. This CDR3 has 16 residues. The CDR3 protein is CASSFSGRKDTEPQHF. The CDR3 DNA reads TGTGCCAGCAGTTTTTCGGGCCGCAAGGACACGGAGCCCCAGCATTTT.

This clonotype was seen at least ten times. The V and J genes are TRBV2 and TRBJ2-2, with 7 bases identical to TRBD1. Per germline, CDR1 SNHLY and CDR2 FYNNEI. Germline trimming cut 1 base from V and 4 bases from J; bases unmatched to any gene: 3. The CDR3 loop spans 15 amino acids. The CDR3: CASSEGAGGTGELFF. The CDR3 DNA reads TGTGCCAGCAGTGAAGGGGCAGGGGGCACCGGGGAGCTGTTTTTT.

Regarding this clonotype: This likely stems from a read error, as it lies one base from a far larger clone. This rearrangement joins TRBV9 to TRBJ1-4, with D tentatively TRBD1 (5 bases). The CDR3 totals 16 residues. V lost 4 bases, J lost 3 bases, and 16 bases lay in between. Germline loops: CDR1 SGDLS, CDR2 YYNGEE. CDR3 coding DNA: TGTGCCAGCAGCCGCGCCGGGAAGGGACCTAATGAAAAACTGTTTTTT. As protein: CASSRAGKGPNEKLFF.

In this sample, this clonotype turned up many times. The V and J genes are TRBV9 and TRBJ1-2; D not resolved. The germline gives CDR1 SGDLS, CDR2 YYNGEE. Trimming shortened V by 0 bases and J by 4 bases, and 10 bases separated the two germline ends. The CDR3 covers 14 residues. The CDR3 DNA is TGTGCCAGCAGCGTAGACTTAGGGATCTATGGCTACACCTTC. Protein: CASSVDLGIYGYTF.

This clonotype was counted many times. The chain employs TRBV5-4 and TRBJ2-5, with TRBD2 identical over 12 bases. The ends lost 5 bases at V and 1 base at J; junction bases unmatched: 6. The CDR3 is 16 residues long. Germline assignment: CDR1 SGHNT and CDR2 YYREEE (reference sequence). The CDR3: CASSYWTSGAQETQYF. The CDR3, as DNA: TGTGCCAGCAGTTACTGGACTAGCGGGGCCCAAGAGACCCAGTACTTC.

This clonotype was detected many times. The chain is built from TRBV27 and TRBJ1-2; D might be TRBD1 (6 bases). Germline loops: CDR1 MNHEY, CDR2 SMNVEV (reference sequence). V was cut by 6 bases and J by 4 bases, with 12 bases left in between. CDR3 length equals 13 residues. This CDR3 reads CASSPDRTYGYTF. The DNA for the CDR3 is TGTGCCAGCAGCCCAGACAGGACCTATGGCTACACCTTC.